The source of this TCR beta chain is a study of T cell repertoires in cytomegalovirus infection. Study-level information: Shared public TCR beta signatures pointed to both CMV infection and a matching HLA type.

Overall study findings and caveats: Ex vivo responses were dominated by HLA-C-restricted CMV-specific TCR beta clonotypes.

TCRdb reprocessed the reads with MiXCR, giving one entry per CDR3 protein. Of some 130,000 distinct CDR3 sequences in the sample, 32% were seen once. V was cut by 3 bases and J by 5 bases, with 14 bases left in between. The CDR3 has 14 amino acids. Germline V gene lookup returns CDR1 DFQATT and CDR2 SNEGSKA (reference sequence). Regarding this clonotype: Its specificity is not known.

The sequencing here drew on CD8+ T cells from cultured PBMCs, taken from culture after CMV antigen stimulation. The sequence came from a human donor in good health (CMV status not recorded). Some clones in this sample may be carry-over from other donors' samples. V usage is TRBV20-1 and J usage is TRBJ2-1; D might be TRBD1 (5 bases). The CDR3 reads CSASSRAMDNEQFF. The CDR3 nucleotides are TGCAGTGCTAGTTCCAGGGCAATGGACAATGAGCAGTTCTTC.